Below, 27 T cell receptor beta chains from the same sample are listed, as sequenced in a study of T cell responses to AZD1222 COVID-19 vaccine. TCRdb keeps only in-frame clones here, not all; method: immunoSEQ multiplex PCR. The table has about 150,000 clones, around 88% seen once. This material consisted of peripheral blood, taken on day 0 of MenACWY control vaccination. These receptor sequences come from an adult in good health.

V usage is TRBV9 and J usage is TRBJ2-5; possibly TRBD1 for D (6 bases). CDR3 size: 14 residues. The germline V gene encodes CDR1 SGDLS and CDR2 YYNGEE. V gave up 4 bases and J gave up 4 bases, with 14 bases separating them. CDR3 region: CASSPRGMTETQYF. In nucleotides, the CDR3 is TGTGCCAGCAGCCCGAGGGGGATGACAGAGACCCAGTACTTC.

Only a few counts were recorded for this clone. V and J are TRBV6-1 and TRBJ1-1; D is undetermined. Germline lookup yields CDR1 MNHNS and CDR2 SASEGT. This CDR3 region has 13 residues. The V end lost 6 bases, the J end lost 3 bases, and 11 bases lay between the germline ends. The DNA for the CDR3 is TGTGCCAGCAGCCCCGTATCGGACACTGAAGCTTTCTTT. Translating gives CASSPVSDTEAFF.

The chain couples TRBV6-4 to TRBJ1-6; D remains unclear. This CDR3 is 17 amino acids long. Looked up from germline, CDR1 is MRHNA and CDR2 is SNTAGT. Trimming stripped 6 bases from V and 4 bases from J, with 19 bases between. CDR3 loop: CASRRTVSNHYNSPLHF. The CDR3 bases are TGTGCCAGCAGGAGGACGGTCTCAAACCATTATAATTCACCCCTCCACTTT.

J is TRBJ1-5 and V is TRBV18; TRBD1 might be the D (5 bases). Trimming took off 2 bases at V and 7 bases at J, with 18 bases between the two ends. CDR1 is KGHSH, CDR2 LQKENI, per germline. This CDR3 is built from 16 residues. The CDR3 region is CASSPTSGGRDQPQHF. In DNA, the CDR3 is TGTGCCAGCTCACCAACGAGCGGGGGAAGGGACCAGCCCCAGCATTTT.

This sequence joins TRBV6-1 and TRBJ1-2, with a tentative D call TRBD1 (5 bases). Germline V gene lookup returns CDR1 MNHNS and CDR2 SASEGT. Trimming took 2 bases from V and 5 from J, leaving 15 bases between them. The CDR3 length is 15 residues. The DNA for the CDR3 is TGTGCCAGCAGTGAAATTGGAGGGCAGGGTTATGGCTACACCTTC. Translating gives CASSEIGGQGYGYTF.

The V gene is TRBV27, the J gene TRBJ1-2; TRBD1 matches at 8 bases. In germline, CDR1 is MNHEY, CDR2 SMNVEV (reference sequence). This CDR3 region has 18 residues. V dropped 6 bases and J dropped 6; count of bases not matched to a gene: 21. CDR3 nucleotide sequence: TGTGCCAGCAGCCCGGTGGGGACAGGTAAACATTTTACGGATGGCTACACCTTC. Translated: CASSPVGTGKHFTDGYTF.

This sequence joins TRBV27 and TRBJ2-1; D perhaps matches TRBD2 (7 bases). The CDR3 is 15 amino acids. V was shortened by 2 bases and J by 5 bases, with 13 bases between the two germline ends. CDR1 and CDR2 (germline): MNHEY, SMNVEV (reference sequence). In nucleotides, the CDR3 is TGTGCCAGCAGTTTAGCGGGGGCCCCTCACAATGAGCAGTTCTTC. Amino acids: CASSLAGAPHNEQFF.

The chain employs TRBV7-9 and TRBJ1-5, with D unresolved. V was trimmed by 1 base and J by 5 bases, leaving 3 bases between them. Germline values: CDR1 SEHNR, CDR2 FQNEAQ (reference sequence). This CDR3 comprises 12 residues. The CDR3 here is CASSLGHQPQHF. The CDR3 coding sequence is TGTGCCAGCAGCTTAGGGCATCAGCCCCAGCATTTT.

V is TRBV7-2 and J is TRBJ2-7; D may be TRBD2 (6 bases). V lost 5 bases, J lost 3 bases, and 17 bases lay in between. CDR3 length: 15 amino acids. Looked up from germline, CDR1 is SGHTA and CDR2 is FQGNSA. The CDR3 DNA reads TGTGCCAGCAGCAAAAAGGGCGGGGAGGTCTACGAGCAGTACTTC. Its translation: CASSKKGGEVYEQYF.

This chain links TRBV5-8 with TRBJ1-3, with unresolved D. With 1 base removed from V and 0 bases from J, the gap between germline ends came to 8 bases. Germline V CDR1 and CDR2: SGHTS, YDEGEE. This CDR3 region has 15 residues. CDR3 nucleotide sequence: TGTGCCAGCAGCTTGCAGCCCTTCTCTGGAAACACCATATATTTT. It is translated as CASSLQPFSGNTIYF.

The rearrangement links TRBV9 to TRBJ2-5, with D perhaps TRBD1 or TRBD2 (5 bases each). V shed 0 bases and J shed 7 bases, with 13 bases lying between them. From germline, CDR1 is SGDLS and CDR2 YYNGEE. The CDR3 covers 14 residues. The DNA of the CDR3 is TGTGCCAGCAGCGTAGTGGGGGAAGGAGGGACCCAGTACTTC. Its translation: CASSVVGEGGTQYF.

This clone showed up just once. The genes are TRBV29-1 and TRBJ1-2; 11 positions match TRBD1. CDR3 size: 14 residues. Germline V gene lookup returns CDR1 SQVTM and CDR2 ANQGSEA. V shed 6 bases and J 4 bases; nucleotides not matched to a gene: 7. The CDR3 DNA follows: TGCAGCGTAGCTGGACAGGGGGCTAGCTATGGCTACACCTTC. Translated: CSVAGQGASYGYTF.

The gene calls are TRBV2 and TRBJ1-2; 7 bases line up with TRBD1. The CDR3 length is 15 residues. V lost 6 bases, J lost 4 bases, and 11 bases stayed unmatched. CDR1 and CDR2 (germline): SNHLY, FYNNEI. The CDR3 spells CASSRQGPFSYGYTF. The CDR3 DNA follows: TGTGCCAGCAGCCGACAGGGACCCTTCTCCTATGGCTACACCTTC.

This clone was recorded once. V gene TRBV5-4 combines with J gene TRBJ2-5; D not resolved. Germline loops: CDR1 SGHNT, CDR2 YYREEE (reference sequence). The CDR3 runs 11 residues. The V and J ends lost 3 bases and 5 bases respectively, with 5 bases between them. CDR3 DNA: TGTGCCAGCAGCTCCCGGGAGACCCAGTACTTC. It translates to CASSSRETQYF.

The rearrangement links TRBV4-1 to TRBJ1-1; the D gene is possibly TRBD1 (6 bases). V lost 3 bases to trimming and J lost 4 bases, with 15 bases between them. Germline CDR1 MGHRA, CDR2 YSYEKL. CDR3 size: 15 residues. CDR3 sequence: CASSQGSGGFTEAFF. The CDR3 DNA reads TGCGCCAGCAGCCAGGGATCGGGGGGCTTCACTGAAGCTTTCTTT.

This sequence joins TRBV7-8 and TRBJ2-2; D ambiguous. Trimming took off 4 bases at V and 0 bases at J, with 6 bases between the two ends. Per the germline V gene, CDR1 is SGHVS and CDR2 is FQNEAQ. The CDR3 consists of 14 residues. CDR3 region: CASSSGPNTGELFF. The DNA for the CDR3 is TGTGCCAGCAGCTCTGGACCGAACACCGGGGAGCTGTTTTTT.

This clone turned up a few times. This chain joins TRBV28 and TRBJ1-5; possible D gene TRBD1, 5 bases. Trimming removed 5 bases at V and 9 bases at J, with 17 bases between. Looked up from germline, CDR1 is MDHEN and CDR2 is SYDVKM. The CDR3 totals 14 residues. The CDR3 here is CASSIRDGDPPQHF. CDR3 sequence (DNA): TGTGCCAGCAGTATCCGGGACGGGGATCCGCCCCAGCATTTT.

This clone was picked up one time. The genes are TRBV19 and TRBJ2-1; unclear D gene. Germline CDR1 and CDR2: LNHDA and SQIVND (reference sequence). V was clipped by 3 bases and J by 4 bases, with 13 bases between them. The CDR3 covers 15 residues. The CDR3 DNA reads as TGTGCCAGTAGTATTTGGGGTGTGGAATACAATGAGCAGTTCTTC. Protein sequence: CASSIWGVEYNEQFF.

The chain joins TRBV6-1 to TRBJ1-2, with D unclear. CDR3 length: 13 amino acids. In germline, CDR1 is MNHNS, CDR2 SASEGT. With 2 bases removed from V and 5 bases from J, the gap between germline ends came to 9 bases. The CDR3 protein is CASSESGWYGYTF. CDR3 sequence (DNA): TGTGCCAGCAGTGAATCGGGGTGGTATGGCTACACCTTC.

This chain joins TRBV5-1 and TRBJ2-7; 9 bases agree with TRBD2. The junction had 12 bases not matched to a gene; V was cut back by 5 bases and J by 3 bases. This CDR3 is 16 amino acids long. Germline V lookup: CDR1 SGHRS, CDR2 YFSETQ. CDR3 nucleotides: TGCGCCAGCAGGTCCGTATCTGGGACTAGCATCTACGAGCAGTACTTC. As protein: CASRSVSGTSIYEQYF.

The chain is built from TRBV15 and TRBJ2-4; 8 nucleotides line up with TRBD2. The CDR3 is 14 residues long. V trimming: 0 bases; J trimming: 8 bases; junction bases outside the gene matches: 3. In germline, CDR1 is LNHNV, CDR2 YYDKDF (reference sequence). CDR3 bases: TGTGCCACCAGCAGAGAAAGCGGGGGAGACATTCAGTACTTC. This sequence encodes CATSRESGGDIQYF.

The J gene is TRBJ2-7, the V gene TRBV7-8, with 7 bases fitting TRBD1. With 5 bases clipped from V and 0 bases from J, the junction kept 4 bases outside the gene matches. This CDR3 has 14 residues. Germline V gene data show CDR1 as SGHVS and CDR2 as FQNEAQ. CDR3 DNA: TGTGCCAGCAGCAGGACAGGAAACTCCTACGAGCAGTACTTC. The encoded protein is CASSRTGNSYEQYF.

V usage is TRBV6-4 and J usage is TRBJ1-1; 9 positions match TRBD1. CDR3 length: 13 amino acids. Germline V gives CDR1 MRHNA, CDR2 SNTAGT. With V trimmed by 2 bases and J by 8 bases, 3 bases remained unmatched. The DNA for the CDR3 is TGTGCCAGCAGTGACGGGACAGGGCCAGAAGCTTTCTTT. Translating gives CASSDGTGPEAFF.

The genes are TRBV5-6 and TRBJ2-2; D may be TRBD1 or TRBD2 (6 bases each). V shed 4 bases and J shed 5 bases, with 18 bases lying between them. Germline V gives CDR1 SGHDT, CDR2 YYEEEE. The CDR3 covers 16 residues. The CDR3 sequence: CASSPRGGRGTGELFF. CDR3 in DNA: TGTGCCAGCAGCCCAAGAGGGGGGCGAGGAACCGGGGAGCTGTTTTTT.

The chain recombines TRBV27 with TRBJ1-2; D gene ambiguous. The CDR3 is made up of 13 amino acids. Germline CDR1 is MNHEY and CDR2 is SMNVEV (reference sequence). Trimming took 8 bases from V and 4 from J, leaving 14 bases between them. CDR3 bases: TGTGCCAGCGCCCCCCAGGCTTTCTATGGCTACACCTTC. This sequence encodes CASAPQAFYGYTF.

The chain links TRBV5-4 to TRBJ1-4, with 7 bases that match TRBD1. The germline V gene has CDR1 SGHNT and CDR2 YYREEE (reference sequence). The CDR3 spans 18 residues. The junction had 15 bases not matched to a gene; V was cut back by 4 bases and J by 3 bases. The CDR3 nucleotides read TGTGCCAGCAGCCCAGGGGGGACAGATACATTGGCTAATGAAAAACTGTTTTTT. Translation: CASSPGGTDTLANEKLFF.

The V gene is TRBV10-3, the J gene TRBJ2-7, with D possibly matching TRBD2 (7 bases). CDR1 and CDR2 (germline): ENHRY, SYGVKD. Trimming left V 2 bases short and J 2 bases short, with 19 bases between. The CDR3 contains 17 residues. The CDR3 nucleotides are TGTGCCATCAGTGAGCCCTCGGGGGGCAAGGGGGCCTACGAGCAGTACTTC. Its protein product is CAISEPSGGKGAYEQYF.